In its sample, the clone carrying this T cell receptor beta chain was seen a few times. This entry belongs to a study of beta chain features in type 1 diabetes. Trimming removed 7 bases from V and 2 bases from J; junction bases left unmatched: 8. The CDR3 covers 15 residues. Germline assignment: CDR1 SQVTM and CDR2 ANQGSEA. Reverse transcribing all isolated RNA meant expressed TCRB transcripts were sequenced. Sequencing was performed with immunoSEQ multiplex PCR; in TCRdb, only in-frame clones are kept and a portion is missing. Counted here are 810,000 or so clones, 15% to 20% occurring once; the ten biggest clones make up 0.023%.

Specimen: naive CD4+ T cells from blood. This chain joins TRBV29-1 and TRBJ2-3, with 11 bases aligning to TRBD2. The receptor comes from a young woman in good health. Here the CDR3 reads CSADQTSGNTDTQYF. CDR3 DNA: TGCAGCGCCGACCAGACTAGCGGGAACACAGATACGCAGTATTTT.